This T cell receptor (beta chain) came from a study of blood T cell repertoires in COVID-19. Study in general: Collection of acute and convalescent COVID-19 samples took place in the United States, Italy and Spain. PBMCs, B-cell-depleted T cells, or T cells provided the cDNA or gDNA that made up the material.

TCRdb's table, derived via immunoSEQ multiplex PCR, lists solely in-frame clones and lacks some. The sample holds 270,000 or so clones, 65% to 90% seen once. Germline-derived CDR1 and CDR2 are SGHVS and FNYEAQ. This CDR3 has 17 residues. Trimming took 4 bases from V and 0 from J; bases not matched to a gene: 6. The sample was peripheral blood. The J gene is TRBJ2-5, the V gene TRBV7-6; 12 bases fit TRBD2. The source of this sequence is a woman in her fifties or sixties with active or convalescent COVID-19. CDR3 nucleotides: TGTGCCAGCAGCTATACTAGCGGGGGGCCGTACCAAGAGACCCAGTACTTC. Amino acid sequence: CASSYTSGGPYQETQYF.